The clone carrying this T cell receptor (beta chain) was observed many times. Trimming took 6 bases from V and 5 from J, leaving 14 bases between them. The CDR3 has 12 residues. The germline CDR1 and CDR2 sequences are DFQATT and SNEGSKA (reference sequence). This record belongs to a study of blood T cells in healthy people across ages. PCR was performed a second time for about 6 to 12 cycles using a sample-barcoded 5' primer and a J-beta primer mix. Each cDNA molecule received a tag from a template-switch adaptor that had 12 random nucleotides. All samples yielded 2.5 million or more CDR3-containing paired-end reads. TCRdb itself ran the 5' RACE reads through MiXCR, one entry per CDR3 protein. Of roughly 560,000 distinct CDR3 sequences listed, around 24% are singletons. The data were also submitted as part of a second study, on T cells of mothers and their children. That source notes: Study donors consisted of a few healthy Caucasian mothers and their six children. Random nucleotides (2-4) and sample barcodes were added by the M1S primer used in the second PCR.

The chain has TRBV20-1 and TRBJ2-7, with no clear D. This receptor was taken from a boy between 10 and 17 years old in good health. Sequenced sample: blood. Written as DNA, the CDR3 is TGCAGTGCCAAGCGCGATAGGGACGAGCAGTACTTC. It is translated as CSAKRDRDEQYF.